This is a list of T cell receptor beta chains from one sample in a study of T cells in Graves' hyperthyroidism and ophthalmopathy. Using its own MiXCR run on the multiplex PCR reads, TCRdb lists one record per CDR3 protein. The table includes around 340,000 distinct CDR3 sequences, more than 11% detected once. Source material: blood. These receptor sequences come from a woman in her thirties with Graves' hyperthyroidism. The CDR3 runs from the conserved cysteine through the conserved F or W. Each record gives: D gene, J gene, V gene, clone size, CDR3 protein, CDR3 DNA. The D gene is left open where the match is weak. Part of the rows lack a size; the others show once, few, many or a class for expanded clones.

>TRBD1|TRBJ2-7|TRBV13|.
CASSWDRGRREQYF
TGTGCCAGCAGCTGGGACAGGGGGCGCCGGGAGCAGTACTTC
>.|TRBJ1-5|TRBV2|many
CASTWAVGVNQPQHF
TGTGCCAGCACCTGGGCGGTCGGAGTCAATCAGCCCCAGCATTTT
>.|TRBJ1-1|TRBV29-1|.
CSGQSQGMGDTEAFF
TGCAGCGGCCAAAGCCAGGGGATGGGCGACACTGAAGCTTTCTTT
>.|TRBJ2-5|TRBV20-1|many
CSATPSEKTQYF
TGCAGTGCTACCCCCAGTGAGAAGACCCAGTACTTC
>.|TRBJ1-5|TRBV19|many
CASSIGAGQPQHF
TGTGCCAGTAGTATAGGGGCAGGTCAGCCCCAGCATTTT
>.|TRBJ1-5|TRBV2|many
CASNRDSNQPQHF
TGTGCCAGTAACAGGGATAGCAATCAGCCCCAGCATTTT
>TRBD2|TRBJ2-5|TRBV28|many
CAGQSTTSRETQYF
TGTGCCGGACAATCAACGACTAGCCGGGAGACCCAGTACTTC
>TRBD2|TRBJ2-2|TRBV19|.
CASSTPWVSGRSDGELFF
TGTGCCAGTAGTACCCCCTGGGTTAGCGGGAGGTCCGACGGGGAGCTGTTTTTT
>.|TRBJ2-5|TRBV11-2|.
CASSSPFLATKVGKTQYF
TGTGCCAGCAGCTCGCCATTTCTAGCGACAAAGGTGGGGAAGACCCAGTACTTC
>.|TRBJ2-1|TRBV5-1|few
CASSLGARLWNEQFF
TGCGCCAGCAGCTTAGGGGCAAGGCTATGGAATGAGCAGTTCTTC
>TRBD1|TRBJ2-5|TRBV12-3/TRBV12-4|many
CASSLDRVLETQYF
TGTGCCAGCAGTCTGGACAGGGTATTAGAGACCCAGTACTTC
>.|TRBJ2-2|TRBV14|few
CASSPLGANTGELFF
TGTGCCAGCAGCCCTCTCGGGGCGAACACCGGGGAGCTGTTTTTT
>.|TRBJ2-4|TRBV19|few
CASMSGELAKNIQYF
TGTGCCAGTATGAGTGGGGAACTAGCCAAAAACATTCAGTACTTC
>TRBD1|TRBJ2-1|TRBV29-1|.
CSARISIPGQGFPYNEQFF
TGCAGCGCGCGTATATCTATCCCGGGACAGGGATTTCCCTACAATGAGCAGTTCTTC
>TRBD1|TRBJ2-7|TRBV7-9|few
CASNSGTGGTEQYF
TGTGCCAGCAACTCAGGGACAGGGGGCACCGAGCAGTACTTC
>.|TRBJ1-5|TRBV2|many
CASSETVAFLPQHF
TGTGCCAGCAGTGAGACAGTAGCGTTCTTACCCCAGCATTTT
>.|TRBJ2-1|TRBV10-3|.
CAIKKFGGYNEQFF
TGTGCCATCAAGAAGTTCGGGGGCTACAATGAGCAGTTCTTC
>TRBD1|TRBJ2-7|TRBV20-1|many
CSASILGQGPYEQYF
TGCAGTGCTAGCATACTTGGACAGGGGCCCTACGAGCAGTACTTC
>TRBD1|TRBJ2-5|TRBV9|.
CASSAGQGPIGQETQYF
TGTGCCAGCAGCGCTGGACAGGGGCCCATTGGGCAAGAGACCCAGTACTTC
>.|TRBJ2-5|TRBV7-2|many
CASSSYFGVQETQYF
TGTGCCAGCAGCTCCTACTTTGGGGTCCAAGAGACCCAGTACTTC
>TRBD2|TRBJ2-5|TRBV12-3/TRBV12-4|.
CASSPTSGVSGTQYF
TGTGCCAGCAGCCCTACTAGCGGGGTGTCGGGGACCCAGTACTTC
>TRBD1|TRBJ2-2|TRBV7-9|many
CASSRDRFTGELFF
TGTGCCAGCAGCCGGGACAGGTTCACCGGGGAGCTGTTTTTT
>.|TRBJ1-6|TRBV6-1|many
CASSSGTRDSPLHF
TGTGCCAGCAGCTCCGGGACTCGGGATTCACCCCTCCACTTT
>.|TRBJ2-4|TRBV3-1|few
CASSQENGPYPKNIQYF
TGTGCCAGCAGCCAAGAAAACGGGCCTTATCCTAAAAACATTCAGTACTTC
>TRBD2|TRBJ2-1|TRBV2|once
CANSRLAGGYNEQFF
TGTGCCAACAGTAGACTAGCGGGAGGTTACAATGAGCAGTTCTTC
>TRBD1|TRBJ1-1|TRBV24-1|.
CATSEAGQGSTEAFF
TGTGCCACCAGTGAGGCGGGACAGGGAAGCACTGAAGCTTTCTTT
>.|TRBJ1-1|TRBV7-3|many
CASSPDSQVAFF
TGTGCCAGCAGCCCGGACTCACAAGTAGCTTTCTTT
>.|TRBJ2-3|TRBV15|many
CATSSRAGYTQYF
TGTGCCACCAGCTCCCGAGCGGGCTATACGCAGTATTTT
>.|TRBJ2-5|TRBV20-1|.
CSARDTSPSQGSWETQYF
TGCAGTGCTAGAGATACTTCCCCCTCGCAGGGGAGTTGGGAGACCCAGTACTTC
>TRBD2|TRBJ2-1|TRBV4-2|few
CASSQSSGMPYNEQFF
TGTGCCAGCAGCCAATCTAGCGGGATGCCCTACAATGAGCAGTTCTTC
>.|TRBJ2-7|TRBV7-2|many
CASSLGSSTEQYF
TGTGCCAGCAGCTTAGGAAGCAGTACCGAGCAGTACTTC
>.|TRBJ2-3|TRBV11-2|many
CASSLDHAGLRDTQYF
TGTGCCAGCAGCCTAGATCATGCGGGACTCCGGGATACGCAGTATTTT
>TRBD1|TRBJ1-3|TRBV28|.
CASSLRIGQGGNLDTIYF
TGTGCCAGCAGCCTGCGGATTGGACAGGGCGGTAATTTAGACACCATATATTTT
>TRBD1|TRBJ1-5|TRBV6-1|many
CASVIGGSQPQHF
TGTGCCAGCGTAATAGGGGGCTCTCAGCCCCAGCATTTT
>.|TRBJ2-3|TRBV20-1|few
CSARDQWGTDTQYF
TGCAGTGCTAGAGATCAATGGGGCACAGATACGCAGTATTTT
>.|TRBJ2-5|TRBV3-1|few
CASSQAEWYQETQYF
TGTGCCAGCAGCCAAGCGGAGTGGTACCAAGAGACCCAGTACTTC
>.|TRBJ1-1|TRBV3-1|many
CASSQAKGYTEAFF
TGTGCCAGCAGCCAAGCGAAGGGGTATACTGAAGCTTTCTTT
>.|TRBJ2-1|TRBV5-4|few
CASSREIEVNEQFF
TGTGCCAGCAGCAGGGAGATAGAGGTCAATGAGCAGTTCTTC
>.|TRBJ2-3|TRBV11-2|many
CASSSWEASTDTQYF
TGTGCCAGCAGCTCATGGGAGGCAAGCACAGATACGCAGTATTTT
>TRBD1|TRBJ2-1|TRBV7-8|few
CASSHSGTGEGEQFF
TGTGCCAGCAGCCACTCCGGGACAGGGGAGGGTGAGCAGTTCTTC
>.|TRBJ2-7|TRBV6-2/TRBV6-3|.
CASSIYLDNEQYF
TGTGCCAGCAGTATCTACCTGGATAACGAGCAGTACTTC
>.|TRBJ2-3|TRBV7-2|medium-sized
CASSPDGGGTDTQYF
TGTGCCAGCAGCCCCGACGGGGGTGGTACAGATACGCAGTATTTT
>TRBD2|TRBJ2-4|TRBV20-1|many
CSARMSAGLAKNIQYF
TGCAGTGCTAGAATGTCAGCGGGGCTAGCCAAAAACATTCAGTACTTC
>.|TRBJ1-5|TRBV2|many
CASSKGVSNQPQHF
TGTGCCAGCAGTAAGGGGGTTAGCAATCAGCCCCAGCATTTT
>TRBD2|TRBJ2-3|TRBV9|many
CASSDSTSGRAGDTQYF
TGTGCCAGCAGCGACTCGACTAGCGGGAGGGCCGGGGATACGCAGTATTTT